The rows below give T cell receptor beta chains drawn from one sample of a study of shared clonotypes between healthy human individuals. The repertoire was sequenced with immunoSEQ multiplex PCR; TCRdb's copy has only in-frame clones and lacks some. Of around 450,000 clones listed, roughly 77% are singletons. The specimen sequenced was PBMCs. Every receptor here comes from a woman in her 40s in good health. Some clones in this sample may be carry-over from other donors' samples. Both conserved end residues are part of each CDR3. Fields, in order: J gene, D gene, clone size, V gene, CDR3 protein, CDR3 DNA. D genes are given only for firm matches. Size tells how often a clone was seen (once, few, many) or the class of an expanded clone, and some rows leave it out.

TRBJ2-7 | - | many | TRBV7-9 | CASSLVGKLVGGEQYF | TGTGCCAGCAGCTTAGTAGGAAAACTGGTGGGCGGTGAGCAGTACTTC
TRBJ2-3 | - | - | TRBV19 | CASSRREPVGADTQYF | TGTGCCAGTAGTCGCCGGGAGCCGGTTGGGGCAGATACGCAGTATTTT
TRBJ2-7 | - | - | TRBV18 | CASSPFAPAPYEQYF | TGTGCCAGCTCACCATTCGCGCCAGCTCCCTACGAGCAGTACTTC
TRBJ2-7 | TRBD2 | - | TRBV4-1 | CASSQWTSGVWSSYEQYF | TGCGCCAGCAGCCAATGGACTAGCGGGGTATGGAGCTCCTACGAGCAGTACTTC
TRBJ2-1 | TRBD1 | - | TRBV14 | CASSLTGQGSMNEQFF | TGTGCCAGCAGCCTGACGGGACAGGGGAGTATGAATGAGCAGTTCTTC
TRBJ2-3 | - | - | TRBV30 | CAWRDRTDTQYF | TGTGCCTGGAGGGACCGCACAGATACGCAGTATTTT
TRBJ1-5 | - | - | TRBV6-6 | CASSYLRAEQPQHF | TGTGCCAGCAGCTATCTACGGGCGGAACAACCCCAGCATTTT
TRBJ1-5 | - | - | TRBV6-1 | CASSDKWPPLTQHF | TGTGCCAGCAGCGACAAGTGGCCTCCATTGACCCAGCATTTT
TRBJ1-5 | - | - | TRBV4-2 | CASSQGQDNNQPQHF | TGTGCCAGCAGCCAAGGACAGGACAACAATCAGCCCCAGCATTTT
TRBJ1-5 | - | few | TRBV15 | CATSRERTELNQPQHF | TGTGCCACCAGCAGAGAGCGGACGGAACTAAATCAGCCCCAGCATTTT
TRBJ2-7 | - | - | TRBV7-8 | CASSLGITEQYF | TGTGCCAGCAGCTTGGGGATAACCGAGCAGTACTTC
TRBJ1-3 | - | - | TRBV6-6 | CASSPTGAGNTIYF | TGTGCCAGCAGTCCCACGGGAGCTGGAAACACCATATATTTT
TRBJ2-5 | - | - | TRBV2 | CASSEAISGIATQYF | TGTGCCAGCAGTGAAGCGATTAGCGGCATCGCGACCCAGTACTTC
TRBJ1-2 | TRBD1 | - | TRBV25-1 | CASRDRGSGYTF | TGTGCCAGCAGAGACAGGGGGAGCGGCTACACCTTC
TRBJ2-3 | TRBD2 | few | TRBV7-2 | CASSPRAGGADTQYF | TGTGCCAGCAGCCCGCGGGCGGGAGGCGCAGATACGCAGTATTTT
TRBJ2-1 | - | - | TRBV18 | CASSPPAGVLYNEQFF | TGTGCCAGCTCACCACCAGCAGGGGTCTTATACAATGAGCAGTTCTTC
TRBJ1-4 | - | - | TRBV5-1 | CASRRALSEKLFF | TGCGCCAGCAGAAGGGCCCTTTCGGAAAAACTGTTTTTT
TRBJ2-1 | - | - | TRBV5-1 | CASSQGTHNEQFF | TGCGCCAGCAGCCAGGGCACCCACAATGAGCAGTTCTTC
TRBJ1-1 | - | - | TRBV2 | CASKVNTEAFF | TGTGCCAGCAAAGTGAACACTGAAGCTTTCTTT
TRBJ1-1 | - | - | TRBV29-1 | CSVEDLGGSTEAFF | TGCAGCGTTGAAGATCTTGGGGGGAGCACTGAAGCTTTCTTT
TRBJ2-1 | - | - | TRBV20-1 | CSALHNEQFF | TGCAGTGCTTTACACAATGAGCAGTTCTTC
TRBJ2-5 | - | - | TRBV7-9 | CASSLVGIQETQYF | TGTGCCAGCAGCTTAGTTGGGATTCAAGAGACCCAGTACTTC
TRBJ1-2 | TRBD1 | - | TRBV30 | CAWSLQGNYGYTF | TGTGCCTGGAGTCTACAGGGGAACTATGGCTACACCTTC
TRBJ1-1 | - | - | TRBV2 | CASSVGLYTEAFF | TGTGCCAGCAGTGTCGGGTTGTACACTGAAGCTTTCTTT
TRBJ2-3 | - | - | TRBV29-1 | CSVEAGIRTDTQYF | TGCAGCGTTGAAGCCGGGATCCGCACAGATACGCAGTATTTT
TRBJ2-2 | - | - | TRBV14 | CASSPSRTGELFF | TGTGCCAGCAGCCCCTCCCGTACCGGGGAGCTGTTTTTT
TRBJ2-3 | TRBD2 | - | TRBV5-1 | CASGGTSGITDTQYF | TGCGCCAGCGGTGGGACTAGCGGGATCACAGATACGCAGTATTTT
TRBJ2-3 | - | - | TRBV28 | CASSSRQGTDTQYF | TGTGCCAGCAGTTCGAGACAGGGCACAGATACGCAGTATTTT
TRBJ2-1 | TRBD2 | - | TRBV6-4 | CASSDSSGWGLAGGPSLFF | TGTGCCAGCAGTGACTCTTCAGGATGGGGACTAGCGGGAGGCCCCAGTCTGTTCTTC
TRBJ2-7 | - | once | TRBV11-2 | CASSLLRGDYSYEQYF | TGTGCCAGCAGCTTACTTCGGGGCGATTACTCCTACGAGCAGTACTTC
TRBJ2-2 | - | - | TRBV10-2 | CASSEYRQSTGELFF | TGCGCCAGCAGTGAATACAGACAGTCCACCGGGGAGCTGTTTTTT
TRBJ2-3 | - | many | TRBV2 | CASRSAFSTDTQYF | TGTGCCAGCAGATCGGCCTTTTCCACAGATACGCAGTATTTT
TRBJ2-1 | TRBD1 | - | TRBV9 | CASSDFRGTGGYNEQFF | TGTGCCAGCAGTGATTTCCGTGGGACAGGGGGGTATAATGAGCAGTTCTTC
TRBJ2-7 | TRBD1 | - | TRBV28 | CASSLSGQGYEQYF | TGTGCCAGCAGTTTATCGGGACAGGGCTACGAGCAGTACTTC
TRBJ1-1 | - | - | TRBV6-5 | CASSFGQHTEAFF | TGTGCCAGCAGTTTCGGACAGCACACTGAAGCTTTCTTT
TRBJ2-5 | TRBD2 | - | TRBV9 | CASSLGGSGSIETQYF | TGTGCCAGCAGCTTAGGAGGTAGCGGGAGTATCGAGACCCAGTACTTC
TRBJ2-1 | - | - | TRBV10-3 | CAISSQGRVSGNEQFF | TGTGCCATCAGCTCGCAGGGAAGGGTTTCAGGCAATGAGCAGTTCTTC